A single TCR beta chain is shown here with its context. The antigen remains undetermined. The source of the sample is a study of siplizumab effects on memory and regulatory T cells. Overall study findings and caveats: Only a minority of proliferating CD4+ or CD8+ clones had an assignable naive or memory phenotype, with roughly 80-96% lacking one. Among alloreactive clones, only a minor fraction mapped to unstimulated subsets. Naive T cell populations appeared to exhibit greater diversity than memory cells and appeared to be major alloresponse contributors.

The CDR3 consists of 15 residues. J gave up 8 bases and V 4 bases, and 6 bases lay outside the gene matches. CDR1 is SGHRS, CDR2 YFSETQ, per germline. Assayed TCR templates numbered 80,000 to 100,000 for each sample. Libraries were prepared by immunoSEQ multiplex PCR; TCRdb keeps only in-frame clonotypes and omits some of them. In the table there are roughly 82,000 clones, approximately 90% of which are singletons. The rearrangement links TRBV5-1 to TRBJ2-1; TRBD2 agrees at 13 bases. The sequence derives from a human donor in good health. Sequencing was performed on Tregs sorted from blood. The CDR3, as DNA: TGCGCCAGCAGCACACTAGCGGGGGGGCTTCATGAGCAGTTCTTC. This encodes CASSTLAGGLHEQFF.